These 20 T cell receptor beta chains share one sample of origin, sequenced in a study of blood T cell repertoires in COVID-19. Sequencing used immunoSEQ multiplex PCR; TCRdb keeps in-frame clones, though not all of them. This table has over 85,000 clones, about 88% appearing once. Sequenced material: peripheral blood. The source is a woman aged 45-65 years with acute or convalescent COVID-19.

The CDR3 DNA reads as TGTGCCAGCAGCTCACTCCCGGGACAGGGGGATGAGCAGTACTTC. It is translated as CASSSLPGQGDEQYF. J is TRBJ2-7 and V is TRBV5-4; 11 bases agree with TRBD1. Germline V gene data show CDR1 as SGHNT and CDR2 as YYREEE (reference sequence). The CDR3 extends over 15 amino acids. Trimming cost V 3 bases and J 7 bases; bases outside gene matches: 9.

The chain carries TRBV11-2 and TRBJ1-4, with D perhaps matching TRBD1 (5 bases). CDR1 is SGHAT, CDR2 FQNNGV, per germline. V shed 6 bases and J shed 4 bases, with 15 bases lying between them. There are 15 residues in the CDR3. CDR3 loop: CASSSLGTNNEKLFF. In nucleotides, the CDR3 is TGTGCCAGCAGTAGTCTGGGGACTAATAATGAAAAACTGTTTTTT.

This chain connects TRBV3-1 (or the pseudogene TRBV3-2) to TRBJ2-7; TRBD1 matches 7 bases. The CDR3 is 14 residues long. Germline V lookup: CDR1 LGHDT, CDR2 YNNKEL (reference sequence). The V gene end was trimmed by 1 base and the J gene end by 5 bases; junction bases not matched to a gene: 5. The CDR3 nucleotides are TGTGCCAGCAGCCAAGCACTACAGGGGAACGAGCAGTACTTC. Amino acids: CASSQALQGNEQYF.

V usage is TRBV19 and J usage is TRBJ1-2; D is uncertain. The germline gives CDR1 LNHDA, CDR2 SQIVND (reference sequence). Trimming took off 1 base at V and 1 base at J, with 25 bases between the two ends. This CDR3 spans 20 amino acids. The CDR3 nucleotides are TGTGCCAGTAGTATAGTCCGAAGGGAGACACCGTCTTACCTTAACTATGGCTACACCTTC. As protein: CASSIVRRETPSYLNYGYTF.

V and J are TRBV30 and TRBJ2-7; TRBD1 aligns across 7 bases. CDR1 and CDR2 (germline): GTSNPN, SVGIG (reference sequence). The CDR3 runs 17 residues. V lost 2 bases, J lost 3 bases, and 16 bases stayed unmatched. The CDR3 is CAWSPRPTGTANYEQYF. Here the CDR3 DNA reads TGTGCCTGGAGTCCTCGACCCACCGGGACAGCGAACTACGAGCAGTACTTC.

The V call is TRBV2, the J call TRBJ2-2; 7 bases are a match to TRBD1. Germline CDR1 SNHLY, CDR2 FYNNEI. The length of the CDR3 is 15 residues. V lost 6 bases and J lost 3; bases outside the gene matches: 7. The CDR3 DNA reads as TGTGCCAGCAGACCGACAGGGACGGACACCGGGGAGCTGTTTTTT. Its translation: CASRPTGTDTGELFF. Full variable domain (missing parts from reference TRBV2 and TRBJ2-2): EPEVTQTPSHQVTQMGQEVILRCVPISNHLYFYWYRQILGQKVEFLVSFYNNEISEKSEIFDDQFSVERPDGSNFTLKIRSTKLEDSAMYFCASRPTGTDTGELFFGEGSRLTVL.

V and J are TRBV27 and TRBJ1-5, with D maybe TRBD1 (6 bases). Trimming took off 2 bases at V and 5 bases at J, with 13 bases between the two ends. CDR1 is MNHEY, CDR2 SMNVEV, per germline (reference sequence). This CDR3 has 15 residues. The CDR3 DNA sequence: TGTGCCAGCAGTTTAGGGGCAGGGGCATATCAGCCCCAGCATTTT. Its protein product is CASSLGAGAYQPQHF.

This sequence joins TRBV6-5 and TRBJ2-1; TRBD2 might be the D (6 bases). Trimming took off 2 bases at V and 6 bases at J, with 14 bases between the two ends. Germline V lookup: CDR1 MNHEY, CDR2 SVGAGI. The CDR3 covers 15 residues. Here the CDR3 reads CASSYAGRSGNEQFF. The CDR3 coding sequence is TGTGCCAGCAGTTACGCGGGGAGATCGGGCAATGAGCAGTTCTTC.

J is TRBJ2-7 and V is TRBV5-1, with D tentatively TRBD2 (6 bases). V dropped 10 bases and J dropped 1 base, with 18 bases sitting between them. This CDR3 is 14 amino acids long. The germline V gene encodes CDR1 SGHRS and CDR2 YFSETQ. CDR3 region: CASEEGGGSYEQYF. The CDR3 DNA is TGCGCCTCAGAGGAGGGTGGGGGATCCTACGAGCAGTACTTC.

This clone was picked up one time. J is TRBJ1-2 and V is TRBV3-1 (or the pseudogene TRBV3-2), with 11 bases that match TRBD1. The trim removed 4 bases at V and 4 bases at J, leaving 5 bases unmatched. Germline V gives CDR1 LGHDT, CDR2 YNNKEL (reference sequence). The CDR3 totals 15 residues. The DNA for the CDR3 is TGTGCCAGCAGCCTTGGACAGGGGGCGTTCTATGGCTACACCTTC. Amino acid sequence: CASSLGQGAFYGYTF.

The rearrangement links TRBV28 to TRBJ1-2, with a possible D match to TRBD1 (6 bases). Trimming took 5 bases from V and 2 from J, leaving 12 bases between them. The CDR3 sequence is 14 residues long. Germline loops: CDR1 MDHEN, CDR2 SYDVKM. CDR3 residues: CASSAHTGNYGYTF. CDR3 DNA: TGTGCCAGCAGTGCTCATACAGGGAACTATGGCTACACCTTC.

The CDR3 region has the DNA TGTGCCAGCAGTTTAGGGACAGGGGTCACAGATACGCAGTATTTT. Translating gives CASSLGTGVTDTQYF. This rearrangement joins TRBV28 to TRBJ2-3, with 10 bases lining up with TRBD1. Per the germline V gene, CDR1 is MDHEN and CDR2 is SYDVKM. After removal of 2 bases from V and 2 bases from J, the junction contained 1 base not matched to a gene. This CDR3 is 15 amino acids long.

V and J are TRBV2 and TRBJ2-6; a possible D gene is TRBD2 (5 bases). The germline CDR1 and CDR2 sequences are SNHLY and FYNNEI. V lost 3 bases, J lost 3 bases, and 9 bases lay in between. The CDR3 has 15 residues. CDR3 sequence (DNA): TGTGCCAGCAGTGAGAGGACTCTTGGGGCCAACGTCCTGACTTTC. Amino acids: CASSERTLGANVLTF.

The J gene is TRBJ2-2, the V gene TRBV5-6; no clear D gene. The V gene's germline CDR1 is SGHDT and CDR2 YYEEEE. V was clipped by 2 bases and J by 0 bases, with 11 bases between them. The CDR3 consists of 16 residues. The CDR3 DNA follows: TGTGCCAGCAGCTTCGTGTCCCCGGCGAACACCGGGGAGCTGTTTTTT. This codes for CASSFVSPANTGELFF.

This sequence joins TRBV6-6 and TRBJ2-6; TRBD1 agrees at 7 bases. The germline gives CDR1 MNHNY, CDR2 SVGAGI (reference sequence). CDR3 size: 15 residues. V was clipped by 7 bases and J by 2 bases; unmatched bases: 5. The CDR3 DNA reads as TGTGCCAGCACTCCTACAGGGGCTGGGGCCAACGTCCTGACTTTC. The encoded protein is CASTPTGAGANVLTF.

This rearrangement joins TRBV19 to TRBJ1-4; TRBD1 is a possible D gene (6 bases). V was trimmed by 5 bases and J by 10 bases, leaving 20 bases between them. The CDR3 is 15 amino acids. Per the germline V gene, CDR1 is LNHDA and CDR2 is SQIVND (reference sequence). CDR3 bases: TGTGCCAGTAGTTCAGGGGCTGCTAATGATGGAAAACTGTTTTTT. It codes for CASSSGAANDGKLFF.

This clone has just one count. The chain joins TRBV5-1 to TRBJ1-1; 8 bases are shared with TRBD1. Germline V gene sequence: CDR1 SGHRS, CDR2 YFSETQ. CDR3 size: 16 residues. V lost 0 bases to trimming and J lost 1 base; unmatched junction nucleotides: 5. CDR3 in amino acids: CASSLGTGTGNTEAFF. The CDR3 DNA sequence: TGCGCCAGCAGCTTGGGCACCGGGACAGGGAACACTGAAGCTTTCTTT.

This clone was counted once. The J gene is TRBJ2-2, the V gene TRBV12-3 or TRBV12-4, with D perhaps matching TRBD2 (6 bases). There are 13 residues in the CDR3. The germline V and J ends were trimmed by 10 bases and 6 bases, with 15 bases remaining between them. The CDR3 bases are TGTGCCACCACCGGGGGAAGCGCCGGGGAGCTGTTTTTT. It codes for CATTGGSAGELFF.

The chain links TRBV5-8 to TRBJ2-5, with 8 positions matching TRBD1. V shed 2 bases and J 4 bases; nucleotides not matched to a gene: 1. CDR3 length: 13 residues. Germline V gives CDR1 SGHTS, CDR2 YDEGEE. CDR3 sequence: CASSFGQGETQYF. The CDR3 DNA is TGTGCCAGCAGCTTCGGACAGGGAGAGACCCAGTACTTC.

The rearrangement uses TRBV6-5 and TRBJ2-7, with 8 bases lining up with TRBD1. The germline gives CDR1 MNHEY, CDR2 SVGAGI. The CDR3 spans 12 residues. The V gene end was trimmed by 6 bases and the J gene end by 6 bases; junction bases not matched to a gene: 4. The CDR3 nucleotides are TGTGCCAGCAGGCTTACAGGGGGCGAGCAGTACTTC. It specifies CASRLTGGEQYF.